This TCR beta chain was found in a study of cytomegalovirus exposure and HLA in healthy donors (dated 2017 in TCRdb). About the full investigation: An earlier analysis of 587 of the donors reported roughly 300 Gb of sequence data and around 110 million unique TCR beta sequences from some 180 million T cells. About 320 gigabases of sequencing data and 80 million or so unique TCR sequences were included in an early release covering several hundred HLA-typed donors. Among the roughly 430 genotyped donors, approximately 77% belonged to the genetic ancestry cluster associated with self-reported Caucasian donors. The study aimed to test whether signatures of past pathogen exposure could be identified by cataloging public T cell receptors. The study profiled the T cell repertoires of 666 subjects by immunosequencing and related them to cytomegalovirus serostatus. Along with the approximately 700-subject first cohort, a separate validation cohort of over a hundred different subjects was used. To predict cytomegalovirus infection status, the study brought together high-throughput TCR immunosequencing, statistical association of individual TCRs with disease status, and machine learning. A later analysis re-analyzed previously published TCR beta repertoires from 500 to 700 donors and added high-resolution HLA genotyping to study TCR occurrence patterns. In the later analysis, no new phenotypic data were used to find candidate immune exposures; instead, reliance was placed on TCR beta sequences and their occurrence across donors. An earlier analysis of a few hundred of the donors applied high-throughput TCR beta sequencing to assess whether each TCR beta V gene segment acted as functional or pseudogenic. Donor age, sex, ethnicity and CMV serostatus were compiled together with the repertoire data. A later genetic analysis used genome-wide SNP genotypes for about three fifths of the 666 donors, treating that subset as a discovery cohort. Every repertoire in the discovery cohort had been generated on one and the same sequencing platform. HLA typing included class I and class II loci at four-digit resolution. The number of typed donors differed by locus: roughly 620-630 for A, B, C, DRB1 and DQB1; 522 for DQA1; some 610 for DPA1; and approximately 450 for DPB1. Because of strong linkage in the cohort, five DR-DQ haplotypes were treated as single units for association and clustering. Across about 380 genotyped donors of the cohort, an average of roughly 230,000 unique TCR beta nucleotide sequences per donor were sequenced, and 15% to 20% of those sequences were non-productive. What the study reported, not specific to this receptor: The classifier was reported to diagnose cytomegalovirus status with high specificity and sensitivity in both the original cohort and the validation cohort. Most TCR sequences were observed very rarely across donors, whereas some public TCRs were present in many individuals. A total of some 180 TCR beta chains were listed by the study as associated with cytomegalovirus. At a false discovery rate of 0.05, a later analysis linked some 18,000 TCR beta sequences to specific HLA alleles. In this cohort, only TCR beta chains were sequenced, and detectable features were limited by the absence of alpha or paired-chain data. Several of the top co-occurrence clusters appeared to be linked to parvovirus B19, influenza, CMV and Epstein-Barr virus, according to a later analysis. A later analysis found that most CMV-associated TCR beta chains appeared HLA-restricted, with HLA associations seemingly driven largely by CMV exposure. A later genetic analysis reported fewer N-insertions in productive TCRs among donors in an Asian-associated ancestry cluster than the roughly 620-donor mean. A cluster of highly shared sequence variants was judged likely to represent a technical artifact of the sequencing pipeline. A later analysis found that TCR association rates varied across HLA loci, with DRB1 alleles showing the most associated TCRs and HLA-C alleles the fewest. Strong co-occurrence of HLA alleles, especially DR and DQ, made assigning TCR associations to individual alleles difficult. HLA typing was unavailable for some donors at each locus, so association tests used only the typed subset. Because counts were too low, more than 15 rarely observed V segments, including chromosome 9 orphons, were left out of the earlier analysis of 500 to 650 of the donors. The presence/absence analyses assumed that sequencing depth was roughly uniform across donors, and that assumption may not be true. CMV serostatus was the only immune exposure information available for the cohort. According to the authors, the approach could potentially be generalized to other disease states and immunological phenotypes. V-gene and J-gene trimming of TCR beta chains was associated with a missense DCLRE1C variant in a later genetic analysis, and the association was replicated in an independent cohort. In vitro tests confirmed that a few of the cytomegalovirus-associated TCR beta chains recognize cytomegalovirus antigens. In a later analysis, HLA-associated TCR beta chains were found to be more clonally expanded and to have lower generation probabilities than equally common non-associated chains. Some IMGT-functional V segments, including TRBV6-2 and TRBV6-3, could not be distinguished by the 87-base-pair reads and were therefore excluded. Linkage disequilibrium might explain the correlated functional status among segregating V segments, but an unknown experimental factor could not be ruled out. A further reported finding was that TCR beta sequences accurately predicted the HLA-A and HLA-B alleles for most subjects in the first cohort. In an earlier analysis of more than 450 of the donors, most TCR beta V segments were observed in productive rearrangements about 87% or about 30% of the time, broadly matching IMGT annotations.

The cohort was made up of roughly 670 healthy bone marrow donors. At the time of sampling, all cohort members were nominally healthy, though unrecorded immune exposures were likely present. The donor was CMV seronegative and belonged to the group of 350 to 400 seronegative cohort members. Every donor gave a peripheral blood sample, and the peripheral blood mononuclear cells from that sample were used for TCR beta sequencing. The Qiagen DNeasy Blood Extraction Kit was used to extract genomic DNA from the blood cell samples. Comment on this clone: The clone's antigen remains unknown.

Relative to germline, V is 3 bases shorter and J is 4 bases shorter, with 15 bases between their ends. For CDR1 and CDR2, the germline V gene lists KGHSH and LQKENI. The CDR3 sequence holds 15 residues, the cysteine and phenylalanine included. Left in the record is the CDR3 DNA by itself, 45 bases read in frame from the first base. The library was generated by the immunoSEQ multiplex PCR assay. For the multiplex PCR, a mixture combining 60 forward primers for TCR Vbeta segments and 13 reverse primers for TCR Jbeta segments was used. The CDR3 region of rearranged TCR beta genes was amplified from genomic DNA by a multiplex PCR assay. On the Illumina HiSeq System, the amplified TCR beta libraries were sequenced as 87-base-pair reads. The paper's data handling went like this. Across the 500 to 850 repertoires, a later analysis counted some 80 million unique TCR beta chains, around 11 million of which were shared by at least two donors. Raw reads were error-corrected and collapsed into unique sequences by a nearest-neighbor algorithm in which closely related sequences were merged to remove PCR and sequencing errors. Alignment of CDR3 sequences to IMGT reference sequences was used to assign V, D and J gene segments. For a sequence to be retained, a match of at least six nucleotides to both a V gene segment and a J gene segment was required. Rearrangements were called productive when the CDR3 lacked stop codons and stayed in frame with V and J; all others were non-productive. CDR3 was defined according to IMGT convention as the region running from the second conserved V-encoded cysteine to the conserved J-encoded phenylalanine. The earlier analysis of approximately 590 of the donors excluded any sequence lacking an unambiguous match to a single V gene segment. An earlier analysis of fewer than 750 of the donors called V segments functional above 56.7% productive rearrangements and segregating when the between-donor standard deviation exceeded 5%. A statistical classification framework was developed to diagnose cytomegalovirus status using the catalog of TCR beta chain sequences. A later analysis assigned V and J genes by comparing TCR nucleotide sequences with IMGT/GENE-DB human TR gene sequences. In a later analysis, CDR3 sequences and most-parsimonious VDJ recombination scenarios were assigned using the TCRdist pipeline. In a later analysis, each TCR beta chain was defined by its CDR3 amino acid sequence together with its V-gene family, and reads without a unique V-gene family were excluded. In a later analysis, 450 to 600 highly shared, low-generation-probability nucleotide sequences were removed to address suspected cross-contamination and a sequencing artifact. For each public chain, a later analysis derived a clonal expansion index from normalized ranks of inferred template counts within each repertoire. A later analysis computed generation probabilities with a VDJ recombination model fitted to out-of-frame rearrangements, and checked the results against IGoR. Hypergeometric tests were used in a later analysis to score TCR-TCR, TCR-HLA and TCR-CMV co-occurrence, with a repertoire-size bias correction applied to the TCR pairs. False discovery rates were estimated in a later analysis by permuting HLA or CMV assignments 20 times. In a later analysis, co-occurring TCRs were grouped with DBSCAN, and TCRdist sequence similarity was added when clustering was performed within HLA-allele-positive subsets. Co-occurrence clustering excluded repertoires with fewer than 30,000 or more than 120,000 public chains, plus five with anomalous nucleotide sharing. What TCRdb holds here is the immuneACCESS table cut down to in-frame rearrangements. Part of the clones is not present; checked against another copy, under half of the missing clones reflect an unresolved V gene, and the others are unexplained. V, J and clone size derive from that table, while D and trimming were established from the DNA sequence. This sample's table has entries for approximately 110,000 clones. Roughly 3.5% of the sample comes from the top ten.

The sequencing input was PBMCs. In this chain, TRBV18 is recombined with TRBJ1-1; confidence is insufficient to name the D gene. The receptor's source is a man aged 18-30 years in good health and CMV-seronegative. The CDR3 is CASSPRRLLSTEAFF. Here is the DNA: TGTGCCAGCTCACCCCGGAGGCTATTGAGCACTGAAGCTTTCTTT.